This T cell receptor beta chain comes out of a study of cytomegalovirus exposure and HLA in healthy donors. In the case of this clone: What it binds is unknown.

60 Vbeta and 13 Jbeta primers were used in PCR. Clones were read by immunoSEQ multiplex PCR, and TCRdb kept only the in-frame ones, dropping some. The table has over 95,000 clones, about 70% seen once. Study results and caveats: Sequencing probably produced one cluster of sequence variants that were highly shared. The classifier reportedly diagnosed cytomegalovirus status with high specificity and sensitivity.

Trimming cost V 7 bases and J 0 bases, with 13 bases left between them. CDR3 length equals 15 residues. Per the germline V gene, CDR1 is MNHNY and CDR2 is SVGAGI (reference sequence). The sequencing sample was made of PBMCs. This chain connects TRBV6-6 to TRBJ1-5; D is perhaps TRBD1 (5 bases). The source of this sequence is a human donor in good health. As DNA, the CDR3 is TGTGCCAGCATGGGGGGGGGAACTAGCAATCAGCCCCAGCATTTT. Translating it yields CASMGGGTSNQPQHF.